This TCR beta chain was retrieved from a study of PD-L1 blockade in urothelial cancer. The CDR3 contains 17 residues. Trimming removed 4 bases from V and 7 bases from J; junction bases left unmatched: 14. The germline gives CDR1 LNHDA, CDR2 SQIVND (reference sequence). As to time point: peripheral blood 6 weeks after treatment start. Synthetically made TCR analog templates were put into each PCR as spikes. Some clones are missing from TCRdb's copy, which holds only in-frame ones; the method was immunoSEQ multiplex PCR. Found here are around 100,000 clones, 85% to 95% of them singletons; the top ten hold 3% to 4.5%.

V is TRBV19 and J is TRBJ1-2; TRBD1 matches at 11 bases. This material consisted of PBMCs, taken around atezolizumab (anti-PD-L1) treatment. This clonotype was obtained from a man aged 55 to 70 with urothelial cancer. The DNA for the CDR3 is TGTGCCAGTAGTACCGGACAGGGGGCGGTTAAATGGCGTGGCTACACCTTC. Translated: CASSTGQGAVKWRGYTF.